This T cell receptor (beta chain) was identified during a study of CD8+ T cells in alopecia areata. V lost 0 bases and J lost 4, with 7 bases in between. Germline lookup yields CDR1 GTSNPN and CDR2 SVGIG (reference sequence). This CDR3 region has 13 residues. Regarding treatment: oral pan-JAK inhibitor, 5-10 mg twice daily. Peripheral blood and lesional scalp punch biopsies came from alopecia areata patients. Findings and limits, study-wide: Against the mouse data, patients shared TCRs less clearly, possibly for HLA reasons.

Extracted RNA was reverse transcribed into cDNA, the sequencing template. The assay was immunoSEQ multiplex PCR, and TCRdb's table has in-frame clones only and misses some. This table holds over 100,000 clones, around 56% found once. In regard to this clone: The antigen is undetermined.

The rearrangement links TRBV30 to TRBJ1-5, with D unresolved. The sequence was obtained from a human donor with alopecia areata. The sequencing used CD4+ T cells sorted from blood, collected at week 4, from a patient treated with tofacitinib. For the CDR3, the DNA is TGTGCCTGGAGTGTACAGCAAAATCAGCCCCAGCATTTT. Its translation: CAWSVQQNQPQHF.